This T cell receptor (beta chain) comes out of a study of blood T cells in healthy people across ages. It was with a sample-barcoded 5' primer and a J-beta primer mix that a second PCR of about 7 to 12 cycles was run. Each cDNA molecule, via a template-switch adaptor with 12 random nucleotides, was tagged. One entry per CDR3 protein, called by TCRdb with MiXCR from the 5' RACE reads. The sample contains roughly 1,500,000 distinct CDR3 sequences, roughly 32% of which appear only once. Only a few counts were recorded for this clonotype. The CDR3 contains 14 residues. Trimming removed 6 bases at V and 2 bases at J, with 14 bases between. From germline, CDR1 is SNHLY and CDR2 FYNNEI.

The chain links TRBV2 to TRBJ2-7; no firm D call. Sequences were obtained from blood. The sequence was collected from a woman between 25 and 40 years old in good health. This CDR3 reads CASRDGVLPYEQYF. DNA for the CDR3: TGTGCCAGCAGGGACGGAGTGCTCCCCTACGAGCAGTACTTC.